This T cell receptor (beta chain) was sequenced for a study of cytomegalovirus exposure and HLA in healthy donors (dated by TCRdb to the late 2010s). Describing the broader study: According to an earlier analysis of 550 to 750 of the donors, 150 million to 200 million T cells yielded roughly 110 million unique TCR beta sequences and about 300 Gb of sequence data. An early release that covered more than 550 HLA-typed donors contained approximately 300 gigabases of sequencing data and some 87 million unique TCR sequences. Of the roughly 400 genotyped donors, approximately 80% fell in the genetic ancestry cluster associated with self-reported Caucasian donors. The study was designed to test whether signatures of past pathogen exposure could be identified by cataloging public T cell receptors. The study used immunosequencing to profile the T cell repertoires of approximately 690 subjects and linked those repertoires to cytomegalovirus serostatus. In addition to the first cohort of around 670 subjects, a separate validation cohort of 130 or so different subjects was used. High-throughput TCR immunosequencing, statistical association of individual TCRs with disease status, and machine learning were combined to predict cytomegalovirus infection status. A later analysis re-analyzed previously published TCR beta repertoires from approximately 670 donors and added high-resolution HLA genotyping to study TCR occurrence patterns. Rather than drawing on any new phenotypic data, the later analysis identified candidate immune exposures from TCR beta sequences and the way those sequences occurred across donors. To decide whether each TCR beta V gene segment behaved as functional or pseudogenic, an earlier analysis of approximately 590 of the donors relied on high-throughput TCR beta sequencing. Alongside the repertoire data, information on donor age, sex, ethnicity and CMV serostatus was compiled. In a later genetic analysis, genome-wide SNP genotypes for about three fifths of the roughly 670 donors were used, and that subset was treated as a discovery cohort. All discovery cohort repertoires had been generated using a single sequencing platform. HLA typing included class I and class II loci at four-digit resolution. Typing coverage differed by locus: A, B, C, DRB1 and DQB1 were typed in about 620-640 donors, DQA1 in 500 to 550, DPA1 in around 610, and DPB1 in just under 490. About five DR-DQ haplotypes were treated as single units for association and clustering because of strong linkage in the cohort. Among around 400 genotyped donors of the cohort, an average of roughly 240,000 unique TCR beta nucleotide sequences were sequenced per donor, roughly 18% of them non-productive. General conclusions and limits of the study: Linkage disequilibrium might explain the correlated functional status among segregating V segments, but an unknown experimental factor could not be excluded. The classifier was reported to diagnose cytomegalovirus status with high specificity and sensitivity in both the original cohort and the validation cohort. When HLA alleles, especially DR and DQ, strongly co-occurred, TCR associations were difficult to assign to individual alleles. In an earlier analysis of around 600 of the donors, most TCR beta V segments appeared in productive rearrangements about 90% or about 30% of the time, broadly matching IMGT annotations. According to a later analysis, parvovirus B19, influenza, CMV and Epstein-Barr virus appeared linked to several top co-occurrence clusters. The earlier analysis of approximately 540 of the donors excluded roughly 16 rarely observed V segments, including chromosome 9 orphons, because counts were too low. Most TCR sequences were seen in very few donors, while some public TCRs were found in many individuals. A cluster of highly shared sequence variants was judged likely to represent a technical artifact of the sequencing pipeline. In vitro tests confirmed that a few of the cytomegalovirus-associated TCR beta chains recognize cytomegalovirus antigens. Compared with the roughly 700-donor mean, donors in an Asian-associated ancestry cluster had fewer N-insertions in productive TCRs, according to a later genetic analysis. Some IMGT-functional V segments, including TRBV6-2 and TRBV6-3, could not be told apart with the 87-base-pair reads, so those segments were excluded. A later analysis associated about 17,000 TCR beta sequences with specific HLA alleles at a false discovery rate of 0.05. For the cohort, immune exposure information was limited to CMV serostatus. A later analysis found that HLA-associated TCR beta chains were more clonally expanded and had lower generation probabilities than equally common non-associated chains. An association between a missense DCLRE1C variant and V-gene and J-gene trimming of TCR beta chains was found in a later genetic analysis and replicated in an independent cohort. A total of 150 or so TCR beta chains were listed by the study as associated with cytomegalovirus. Most CMV-associated TCR beta chains appeared to be HLA-restricted in a later analysis, and the HLA associations seemed to be driven largely by CMV exposure. Because HLA typing was unavailable for some donors at each locus, only the typed subset was used in association tests. This cohort had only TCR beta chains sequenced, and the lack of alpha or paired-chain data limited which features could be detected. The authors suggested that the approach could potentially be generalized to other disease states and immunological phenotypes. Roughly uniform sequencing depth across donors was assumed in presence/absence analyses, although this assumption may not hold. In a later analysis, TCR association rates were found to vary across HLA loci, with the most associated TCRs seen for DRB1 alleles and the fewest for HLA-C alleles. A further reported finding was that TCR beta sequences accurately predicted the HLA-A and HLA-B alleles for most subjects in the first cohort.

Libraries were constructed by the immunoSEQ multiplex PCR assay. The multiplex PCR relied on a mix of 60 forward primers for TCR Vbeta segments and 13 reverse primers for TCR Jbeta segments. The CDR3 region of rearranged TCR beta genes was amplified from genomic DNA with a multiplex PCR assay. Amplified TCR beta libraries were sequenced as 87-base-pair reads on the Illumina HiSeq System. As for how the authors treated the data: Across the 666 repertoires, a later analysis counted 78 million or so unique TCR beta chains, around 11 million of which were shared by at least two donors. A nearest-neighbor algorithm error-corrected the raw reads and collapsed the reads into unique sequences, merging closely related sequences to remove PCR and sequencing errors. To assign V, D and J gene segments, CDR3 sequences were aligned to IMGT reference sequences. Each retained sequence needed at least a six-nucleotide match to both a V gene segment and a J gene segment. A rearrangement counted as productive if the CDR3 had no stop codons and remained in frame with V and J, and every other rearrangement counted as non-productive. CDR3 was defined according to IMGT convention as the region running from the second conserved V-encoded cysteine to the conserved J-encoded phenylalanine. The earlier analysis of approximately 500 of the donors excluded sequences that lacked an unambiguous match to a single V gene segment. An earlier analysis of fewer than 750 of the donors classified V segments as functional when productive rearrangements were above 56.7% and as segregating when the standard deviation between donors was above 5%. A statistical classification framework was built for diagnosing cytomegalovirus status from the catalog of TCR beta chain sequences. V and J gene assignment, in a later analysis, came from comparing TCR nucleotide sequences with IMGT/GENE-DB human TR gene sequences. The TCRdist pipeline was used in a later analysis to assign CDR3 sequences and most-parsimonious VDJ recombination scenarios. A later analysis defined each TCR beta chain by its CDR3 amino acid sequence plus V-gene family, and excluded reads lacking a unique V-gene family. To address suspected cross-contamination and a sequencing artifact, a later analysis removed roughly 580 highly shared, low-generation-probability nucleotide sequences. In a later analysis, a clonal expansion index was calculated for each public chain from normalized within-repertoire ranks of inferred template counts. Generation probabilities in a later analysis came from a VDJ recombination model fitted to out-of-frame rearrangements, and those results were checked against IGoR. A later analysis scored TCR-TCR, TCR-HLA and TCR-CMV co-occurrence with hypergeometric tests, applying a repertoire-size bias correction to TCR pairs. False discovery rates were estimated in a later analysis by permuting HLA or CMV assignments 20 times. A later analysis grouped co-occurring TCRs with DBSCAN, adding TCRdist sequence similarity when clustering within HLA-allele-positive subsets. Co-occurrence clustering excluded repertoires with fewer than 30,000 or more than 120,000 public chains, plus five with anomalous nucleotide sharing. In its TCRdb copy, this immuneACCESS table keeps in-frame sequences only and misses some clones. Where compared with another copy, unresolved V genes explain less than half of these, and the others have no known cause. Clone size and the V and J calls come from that table; the DNA yielded D and trimming. The sample contains 100,000 to 150,000 clones, approximately 68% of them found a single time. Jointly, the top ten make up 1.6% of the sample.

The V and J ends are trimmed by 4 bases and 7 bases, leaving 12 bases between them. From a lookup of the germline V gene, CDR1 and CDR2 are SGHRS and YFSETQ. The CDR3 starts with the cysteine, ends with the phenylalanine, and has 13 residues. Only the CDR3 DNA stays, 39 bases, in frame from base 1. The cohort comprised fewer than 750 healthy bone marrow donors. All cohort members were sampled while nominally healthy, although unrecorded immune exposures were likely present. The donor tested CMV seropositive and was one of the 289 seropositive cohort members. A peripheral blood sample was collected from each donor, and TCR beta sequencing was performed on peripheral blood mononuclear cells. Genomic DNA extraction from the blood cell samples was performed with the Qiagen DNeasy Blood Extraction Kit. About this clone: Its target antigen remains unknown. No much larger clone is present one base from it, and per-base qualities are unavailable.

The chain was built from TRBV5-1 and TRBJ1-5; no confident D gene assignment can be made. Sequencing used PBMCs. The clonotype was recovered from a young man in good health and CMV-seropositive. The nucleotide sequence is TGCGCCAGCAGCCCAGACGGGAGCCAGCCCCAGCATTTT. Its translation is CASSPDGSQPQHF.